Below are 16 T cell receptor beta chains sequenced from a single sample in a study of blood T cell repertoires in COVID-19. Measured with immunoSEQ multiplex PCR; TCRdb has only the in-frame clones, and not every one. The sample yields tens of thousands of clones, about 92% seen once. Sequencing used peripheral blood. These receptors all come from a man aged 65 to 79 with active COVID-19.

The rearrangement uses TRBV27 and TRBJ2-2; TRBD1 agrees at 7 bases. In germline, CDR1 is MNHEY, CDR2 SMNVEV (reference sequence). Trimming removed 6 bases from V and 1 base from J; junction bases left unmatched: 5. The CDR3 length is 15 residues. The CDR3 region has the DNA TGTGCCAGCAGCACGGGACAGATGAACACCGGGGAGCTGTTTTTT. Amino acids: CASSTGQMNTGELFF.

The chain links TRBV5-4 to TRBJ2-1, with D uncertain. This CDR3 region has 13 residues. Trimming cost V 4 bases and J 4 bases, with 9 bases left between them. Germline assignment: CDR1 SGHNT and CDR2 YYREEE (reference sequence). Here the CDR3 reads CASSKTEYNEQFF. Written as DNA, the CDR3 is TGTGCCAGCAGCAAGACTGAATACAATGAGCAGTTCTTC. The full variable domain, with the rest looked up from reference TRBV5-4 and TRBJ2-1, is ETGVTQSPTHLIKTRGQQVTLRCSSQSGHNTVSWYQQALGQGPQFIFQYYREEENGRGNFPPRFSGLQFPNYSSELNVNALELDDSALYLCASSKTEYNEQFFGPGTRLTVL.

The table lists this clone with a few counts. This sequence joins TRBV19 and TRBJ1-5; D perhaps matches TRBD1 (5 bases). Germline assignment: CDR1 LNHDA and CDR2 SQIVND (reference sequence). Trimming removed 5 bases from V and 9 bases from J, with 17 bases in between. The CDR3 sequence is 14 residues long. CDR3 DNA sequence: TGTGCCAGTAGTCCCTTGACAGTTTCGGGGCCCCAGCATTTT. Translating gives CASSPLTVSGPQHF.

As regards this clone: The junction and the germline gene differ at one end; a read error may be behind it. The CDR3 bases are TGTGCCAGTAGCATCGACAGGGGAAATTTACCCCTCCACTTT. Translated: CASSIDRGNLPLHF. The chain couples TRBV19 to TRBJ1-6; 8 nucleotides match TRBD1. The CDR3 is 14 residues long. Germline V gene lookup returns CDR1 LNHDA and CDR2 SQIVND (reference sequence).

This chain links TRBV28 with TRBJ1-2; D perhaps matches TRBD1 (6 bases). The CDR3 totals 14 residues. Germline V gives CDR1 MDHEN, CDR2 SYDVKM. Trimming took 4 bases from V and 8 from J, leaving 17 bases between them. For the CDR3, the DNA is TGTGCCAGCAGTTCCGTGCCAGGGGCGCGCGGCTACACCTTC. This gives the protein CASSSVPGARGYTF.

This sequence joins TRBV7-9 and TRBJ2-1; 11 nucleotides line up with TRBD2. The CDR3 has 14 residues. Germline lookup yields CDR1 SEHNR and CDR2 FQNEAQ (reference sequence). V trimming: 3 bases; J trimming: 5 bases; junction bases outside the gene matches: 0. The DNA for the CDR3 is TGTGCCAGCAGCTTGACTAGCGGGGACAATGAGCAGTTCTTC. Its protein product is CASSLTSGDNEQFF.

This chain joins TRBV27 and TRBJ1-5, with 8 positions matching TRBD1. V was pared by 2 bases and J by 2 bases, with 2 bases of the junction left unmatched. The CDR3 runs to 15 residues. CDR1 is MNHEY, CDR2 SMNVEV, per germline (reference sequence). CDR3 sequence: CASSLTGGGNQPQHF. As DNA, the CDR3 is TGTGCCAGCAGTTTAACAGGGGGTGGCAATCAGCCCCAGCATTTT.

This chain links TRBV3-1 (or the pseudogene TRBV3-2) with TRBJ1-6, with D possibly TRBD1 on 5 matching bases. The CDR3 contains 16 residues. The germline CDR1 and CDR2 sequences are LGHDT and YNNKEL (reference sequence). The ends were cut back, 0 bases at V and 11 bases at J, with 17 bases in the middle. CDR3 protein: CASSQDWGRAVTPLHF. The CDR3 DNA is TGTGCCAGCAGCCAAGATTGGGGCAGGGCTGTGACACCCCTCCACTTT.

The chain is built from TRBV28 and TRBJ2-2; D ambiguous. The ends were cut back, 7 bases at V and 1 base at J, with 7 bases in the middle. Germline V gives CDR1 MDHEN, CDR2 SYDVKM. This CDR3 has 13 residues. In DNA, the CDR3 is TGTGCCAGCAAAAGACTGAACACCGGGGAGCTGTTTTTT. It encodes CASKRLNTGELFF.

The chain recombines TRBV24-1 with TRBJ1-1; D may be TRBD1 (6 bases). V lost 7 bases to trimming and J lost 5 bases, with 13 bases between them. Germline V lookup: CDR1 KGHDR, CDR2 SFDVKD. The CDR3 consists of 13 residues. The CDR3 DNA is TGTGCCACCAGAATCAGGGGTGGGACTGAAGCTTTCTTT. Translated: CATRIRGGTEAFF.

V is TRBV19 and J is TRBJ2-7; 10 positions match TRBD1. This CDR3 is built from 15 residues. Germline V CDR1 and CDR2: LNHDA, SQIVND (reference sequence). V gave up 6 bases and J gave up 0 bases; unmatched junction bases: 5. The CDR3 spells CASRTGQGSSYEQYF. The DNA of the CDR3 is TGTGCCAGTAGGACGGGACAGGGGAGCTCCTACGAGCAGTACTTC.

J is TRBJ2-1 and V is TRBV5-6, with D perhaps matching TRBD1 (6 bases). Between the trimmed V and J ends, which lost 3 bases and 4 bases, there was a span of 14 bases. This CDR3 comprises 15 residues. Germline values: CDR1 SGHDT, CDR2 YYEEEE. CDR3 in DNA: TGTGCCAGCAGCTCCCGGGACAAGCTATACAATGAGCAGTTCTTC. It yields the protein CASSSRDKLYNEQFF.

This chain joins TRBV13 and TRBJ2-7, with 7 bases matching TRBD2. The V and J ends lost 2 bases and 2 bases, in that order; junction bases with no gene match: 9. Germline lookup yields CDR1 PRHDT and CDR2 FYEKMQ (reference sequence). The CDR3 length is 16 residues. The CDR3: CASSLRKSGTTYEQYF. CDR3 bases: TGTGCCAGCAGCTTAAGGAAGAGCGGGACGACCTACGAGCAGTACTTC.

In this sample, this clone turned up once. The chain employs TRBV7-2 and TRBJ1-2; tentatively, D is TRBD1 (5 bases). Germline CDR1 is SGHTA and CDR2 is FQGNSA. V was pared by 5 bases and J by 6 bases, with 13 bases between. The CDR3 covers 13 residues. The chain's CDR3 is CASSPYSGDGYTF. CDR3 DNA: TGTGCCAGCAGCCCTTACTCGGGGGATGGCTACACCTTC.

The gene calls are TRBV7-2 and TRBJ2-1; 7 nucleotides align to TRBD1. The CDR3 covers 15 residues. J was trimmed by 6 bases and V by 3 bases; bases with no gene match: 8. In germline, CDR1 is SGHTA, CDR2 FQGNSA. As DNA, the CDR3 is TGTGCCAGCAGCTTGGAAGCGGCAGGGGGCAATGAGCAGTTCTTC. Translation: CASSLEAAGGNEQFF.

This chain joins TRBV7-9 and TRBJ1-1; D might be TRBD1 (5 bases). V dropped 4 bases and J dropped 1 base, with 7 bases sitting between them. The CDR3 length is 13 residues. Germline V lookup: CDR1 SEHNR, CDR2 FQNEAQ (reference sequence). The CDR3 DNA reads TGTGCCAGCAGCTACGGGGGGAACACTGAAGCTTTCTTT. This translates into CASSYGGNTEAFF.